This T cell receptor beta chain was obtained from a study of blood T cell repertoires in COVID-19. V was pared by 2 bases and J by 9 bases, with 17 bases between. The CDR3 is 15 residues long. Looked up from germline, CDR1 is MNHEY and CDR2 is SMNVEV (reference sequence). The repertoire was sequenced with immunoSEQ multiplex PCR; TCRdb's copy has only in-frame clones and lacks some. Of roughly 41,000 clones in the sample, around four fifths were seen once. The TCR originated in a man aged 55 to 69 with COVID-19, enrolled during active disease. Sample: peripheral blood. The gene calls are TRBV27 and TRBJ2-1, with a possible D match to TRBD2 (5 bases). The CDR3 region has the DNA TGTGCCAGCAGTTTACGAGGGAACCAGCTCGGTGAGCAGTTCTTC. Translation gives CASSLRGNQLGEQFF.